The clone carrying this TCR beta chain has a count of ten or more. The record originates from a study of blood T cells in healthy people across ages. Per germline, CDR1 MNHEY and CDR2 SMNVEV (reference sequence). J gave up 7 bases and V 5 bases, and 10 bases lay outside the gene matches. This CDR3 spans 14 amino acids. A sample-barcoded 5' primer and a J-beta primer mix were used in a second PCR of roughly 7 to 11 cycles. TCRdb re-called the 5' RACE reads with MiXCR, one entry per CDR3 protein. The sample has around 670,000 distinct CDR3 sequences; less than 35% are singletons. Total RNA, at least 5 micrograms per sample, came from PBMCs.

Sequencing was carried out using blood. This receptor was identified in a woman of 80 years or more in good health. This chain joins TRBV27 and TRBJ2-7; 8 nucleotides agree with TRBD1. The CDR3 bases are TGTGCCAGCAGTGGGACGACAGGGGTGGGGGAGCAGTACTTC. It codes for CASSGTTGVGEQYF.